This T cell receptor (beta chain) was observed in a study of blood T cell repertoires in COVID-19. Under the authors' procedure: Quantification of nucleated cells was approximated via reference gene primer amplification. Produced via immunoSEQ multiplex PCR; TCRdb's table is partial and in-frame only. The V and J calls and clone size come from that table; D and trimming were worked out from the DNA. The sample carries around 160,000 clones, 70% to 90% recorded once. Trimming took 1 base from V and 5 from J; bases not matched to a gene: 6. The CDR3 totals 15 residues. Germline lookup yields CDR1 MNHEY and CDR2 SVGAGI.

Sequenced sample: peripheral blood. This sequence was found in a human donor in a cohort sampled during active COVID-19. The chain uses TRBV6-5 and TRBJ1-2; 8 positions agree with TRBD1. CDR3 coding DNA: TGTGCCAGCAGTTACTGGCAGGGGGCCGTGTATGGCTACACCTTC. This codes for CASSYWQGAVYGYTF.